One and the same sample provided the 3 T cell receptor beta chains below, sequenced in a study of T cells after yellow fever vaccination. TCRdb recomputed calls from the 5' RACE reads with MiXCR, one row per CDR3 protein. The data show 150,000 to 200,000 distinct CDR3 sequences, roughly 8.8% seen once. The sample in question was CD8+ T cells sorted from PBMCs, obtained 45 days after the yellow fever booster vaccination. Receptor source: a man between 18 and 29 years old who received the YFV17D yellow fever vaccine.

In this sample, this clonotype turned up a few times. V is TRBV6-2 or TRBV6-3 and J is TRBJ2-7; D is ambiguous. The CDR3 sequence is 14 residues long. Germline values: CDR1 MNHEY, CDR2 SVGEGT. Between the trimmed V and J ends, which lost 0 bases and 4 bases, there was a span of 10 bases. The CDR3 reads CASSYSGQLYEQYV. CDR3 in DNA: TGTGCCAGCAGTTACTCCGGCCAGCTTTACGAGCAGTACGTC.

This clonotype was found many times. V usage is TRBV15 and J usage is TRBJ2-2; D ambiguous. The CDR3 has 15 amino acids. V was trimmed by 3 bases and J by 2 bases, leaving 10 bases between them. Looked up from germline, CDR1 is LNHNV and CDR2 is YYDKDF (reference sequence). In nucleotides, the CDR3 is TGTGCCACCAGCAGCCCGGGCTCAAACACCGGGGAGCTGTTTTTT. Translated, it gives CATSSPGSNTGELFF.

This clonotype was recorded many times. This chain joins TRBV20-1 and TRBJ2-6; D assignment may be TRBD1 or TRBD2 (5 bases each). This CDR3 region has 17 residues. The V end lost 3 bases, the J end lost 0 bases, and 15 bases lay between the germline ends. Germline CDR1 DFQATT, CDR2 SNEGSKA (reference sequence). Here the CDR3 reads CSASGRDGPSGANVLTF. CDR3 bases: TGCAGTGCTAGTGGCCGGGACGGACCCTCTGGGGCCAACGTCCTGACTTTC.